A selection of T cell receptor beta chains follows, all from one sample in a study of memory CD8 T cells in hepatitis C reinfection. Sequencing was performed with immunoSEQ multiplex PCR; in TCRdb, only in-frame clones are kept and a portion is missing. The data show around 47,000 clones, roughly 88% seen once. Specimen: naive CD8+ T cells sorted from blood. All receptors come from a young man with hepatitis C virus infection. The CDR3 runs from the conserved cysteine through the conserved F or W. The D gene is left open where the match is weak. Only part of the rows carry a size: once, few, many, or a class if the clone is expanded.

V	D	size	J	DNA	CDR3
TRBV28	TRBD1	-	TRBJ1-2	TGTGCCAGCAGTTACGAAGGGGGCGTGCGTCTTCATGGCTACACCTTC	CASSYEGGVRLHGYTF
TRBV7-9	-	-	TRBJ1-2	TGTGCCAGCAGCCTCGAGGGGGGAGGGACCTATGGCTACACCTTC	CASSLEGGGTYGYTF
TRBV5-4	-	-	TRBJ2-7	TGTGCCAGCAGCTTTCGGGGTCTGGACGAGCAGTACTTC	CASSFRGLDEQYF
TRBV4-1	-	-	TRBJ2-3	TGCGCCAGCAGCCGCCGACAGGGAGGTGAGTCAGATACGCAGTATTTT	CASSRRQGGESDTQYF
TRBV9	-	-	TRBJ2-1	TGTGCCAGCAGCGTAGACGGCTCCTACAATGAGCAGTTCTTC	CASSVDGSYNEQFF
TRBV4-2	-	-	TRBJ2-3	TGTGCCAGCAGCCAAGAAATGGCAGGGTGGACAGATACGCAGTATTTT	CASSQEMAGWTDTQYF
TRBV5-1	TRBD2	-	TRBJ2-1	TGCGCCAGCAGATTGGGAGGGAGCCTCTACAATGAGCAGTTCTTC	CASRLGGSLYNEQFF
TRBV29-1	-	-	TRBJ2-5	TGCAGCGTTCCCATAGAGACCCAGTACTTC	CSVPIETQYF
TRBV4-3	-	-	TRBJ1-2	TGCGCCAGCAGCCAAGATCGGTGGCTAGCCTATGGCTACACCTTC	CASSQDRWLAYGYTF
TRBV27	-	-	TRBJ2-1	TGTGCCAGCAGATCTACAGGGAGCTCCTACGATGAGCAGTTCTTC	CASRSTGSSYDEQFF
TRBV28	-	-	TRBJ2-1	TGTGCCAGCAGCTCATGGCCGGCGACAGGACTCTACAATGAGCAGTTCTTC	CASSSWPATGLYNEQFF
TRBV2	-	once	TRBJ2-3	TGTGCCAGCAGTTCATTAGTATTCACAGATACGCAGTATTTT	CASSSLVFTDTQYF
TRBV6-5	-	-	TRBJ2-7	TGTGCCAGCAGTTACTCGACACTACCCAGGGCCGAGCAGTACTTC	CASSYSTLPRAEQYF